A single sample is the source of the 13 T cell receptor beta chains below, sequenced in a study of CD8 T cells in ankylosing spondylitis. TCRdb re-analysed the 5' RACE reads in MiXCR, keeping a single row per CDR3 protein. This table has 200,000 or so distinct CDR3 sequences, about a quarter appearing once. The sample comprised blood, either unsorted or a sorted T cell fraction (not recorded which). These receptors were collected from a male donor with ankylosing spondylitis or in good health (not recorded which).

The gene calls are TRBV2 and TRBJ1-2; D not resolved. The CDR3 is made up of 12 amino acids. The V end was cut by 5 bases, the J end by 0 bases, with 4 bases between. CDR1 is SNHLY, CDR2 FYNNEI, per germline. The DNA of the CDR3 is TGTGCCAGCAGTTGGACTAACTATGGCTACACCTTC. It specifies CASSWTNYGYTF.

The sample holds many counts of this clonotype. The chain combines TRBV5-1 with TRBJ2-7, with TRBD2 identical over 7 bases. CDR1 and CDR2 from the germline V gene are SGHRS and YFSETQ. The CDR3 loop spans 15 amino acids. The ends lost 1 base at V and 0 bases at J; junction bases unmatched: 4. CDR3 region: CASSLLSGGSYEQYF. The DNA of the CDR3 is TGCGCCAGCAGCTTGTTGTCGGGGGGCTCCTACGAGCAGTACTTC.

This clonotype was detected ten times or more. The genes are TRBV5-1 and TRBJ2-7, with TRBD2 matching 8 bases. The CDR3 is 14 amino acids. V dropped 5 bases and J dropped 0; count of bases not matched to a gene: 4. Germline CDR1 reads SGHRS; CDR2 reads YFSETQ. The CDR3 DNA sequence: TGCGCCAGCAGTTCACTAGCGGACTCCTACGAGCAGTACTTC. Translation: CASSSLADSYEQYF. The full variable domain, with the rest looked up from reference TRBV5-1 and TRBJ2-7, is KAGVTQTPRYLIKTRGQQVTLSCSPISGHRSVSWYQQTPGQGLQFLFEYFSETQRNKGNFPGRFSGRQFSNSRSEMNVSTLELGDSALYLCASSSLADSYEQYFGPGTRLTVT.

This clonotype appeared many times. This chain uses TRBV12-3 or TRBV12-4 with TRBJ2-3; tentatively, D is TRBD2 (5 bases). The CDR3 sequence is 12 residues long. V was shortened by 1 base and J by 9 bases, with 8 bases between the two germline ends. CDR3 sequence reads: CASSLGEQTQYF. In DNA, the CDR3 is TGTGCCAGCAGTTTAGGGGAGCAGACGCAGTATTTT.

The J gene is TRBJ2-1, the V gene TRBV7-9, with D perhaps matching TRBD2 (5 bases). The germline V gene encodes CDR1 SEHNR and CDR2 FQNEAQ (reference sequence). CDR3 length: 14 amino acids. Trimming shortened V by 1 base and J by 8 bases, and 12 bases separated the two germline ends. CDR3 DNA: TGTGCCAGCAGCTTAGGCGCTAGCTCGGATGAGCAGTTCTTC. It yields the protein CASSLGASSDEQFF.

This clonotype was found many times. The chain recombines TRBV20-1 with TRBJ2-7; a weak D match, TRBD1 (6 bases). The V gene's germline CDR1 is DFQATT and CDR2 SNEGSKA (reference sequence). The CDR3 spans 13 residues. Trimming took 3 bases from V and 3 from J, leaving 12 bases between them. DNA for the CDR3: TGCAGTGCTAGCAGGATAGGGGGCTACGAGCAGTACTTC. This codes for CSASRIGGYEQYF.

The rearrangement links TRBV9 to TRBJ2-2, with 9 bases lining up with TRBD2. CDR3 size: 17 residues. V trimming: 4 bases; J trimming: 2 bases; junction bases outside the gene matches: 9. The germline V gene encodes CDR1 SGDLS and CDR2 YYNGEE. The CDR3 reads CASSSQGSGGNTGELFF. The CDR3 DNA reads TGTGCCAGCAGCTCCCAAGGTAGCGGGGGTAACACCGGGGAGCTGTTTTTT.

This clonotype was counted ten times or more. The chain recombines TRBV5-1 with TRBJ2-1; D call uncertain. Germline-derived CDR1 and CDR2 are SGHRS and YFSETQ. V lost 0 bases and J lost 7, with 5 bases in between. CDR3 length equals 12 residues. The CDR3 loop is CASSLEVNEQFF. For the CDR3, the DNA is TGCGCCAGCAGCTTGGAGGTTAATGAGCAGTTCTTC.

The chain carries TRBV7-3 and TRBJ2-3; 8 positions agree with TRBD2. V gave up 1 base and J gave up 3 bases; unmatched junction bases: 6. Germline loops: CDR1 SGHTA, CDR2 FQGTGA. This CDR3 spans 16 amino acids. CDR3 DNA: TGTGCCAGCAGCTTAATGAGGGCTAGCGGGACAGATACGCAGTATTTT. This translates into CASSLMRASGTDTQYF.

There are many counts of this clonotype. The rearrangement uses TRBV28 and TRBJ2-3; D may correspond to TRBD1 or TRBD2 (5 bases each). Per germline, CDR1 MDHEN and CDR2 SYDVKM. Trimming took off 6 bases at V and 8 bases at J, with 24 bases between the two ends. The CDR3 sequence is 16 residues long. This chain's CDR3 is CASRSGTLIIAGTQYF. The DNA of the CDR3 is TGTGCCAGCAGATCCGGGACCCTAATCATCGCTGGTACGCAGTATTTT.

The chain carries TRBV29-1 and TRBJ2-1; tentative D call: TRBD1 (5 bases). Trimming cost V 6 bases and J 0 bases, with 24 bases left between them. The CDR3 covers 18 residues. The germline CDR1 and CDR2 sequences are SQVTM and ANQGSEA. In DNA, the CDR3 is TGCAGCGTGCTAGGGGAAAAGGGGTACCCGAGCTCCTACAATGAGCAGTTCTTC. It translates to CSVLGEKGYPSSYNEQFF.

This chain uses TRBV29-1 with TRBJ2-1; D is possibly TRBD1 or TRBD2 (5 bases each). Germline lookup yields CDR1 SQVTM and CDR2 ANQGSEA. The CDR3 contains 13 residues. The germline V and J ends were trimmed by 4 bases and 5 bases, with 12 bases remaining between them. This CDR3 reads CSVAEGWNNEQFF. DNA for the CDR3: TGCAGCGTTGCCGAGGGGTGGAACAATGAGCAGTTCTTC.

V and J are TRBV12-3 or TRBV12-4 and TRBJ2-7; 9 nucleotides agree with TRBD1. The CDR3 sequence is 14 residues long. The V segment lost 1 base and the J segment 5 bases; nucleotides outside the gene matches: 3. As DNA, the CDR3 is TGTGCCAGCAGTTTAGGGACAGGGGAAGACGAGCAGTACTTC. The encoded protein is CASSLGTGEDEQYF.